This T cell receptor beta chain stems from a study of blood T cell repertoires in COVID-19. About the study: Samples of COVID-19 (acute and convalescent) were obtained from the United States, Italy and Spain. Sample material is recorded as cDNA or gDNA derived from T cells, B-cell-depleted T cells, or PBMCs.

V was pared by 4 bases and J by 3 bases, with 3 bases of the junction left unmatched. CDR3 length equals 16 residues. Germline V gives CDR1 SGHAT, CDR2 FQNNGV. Authors' data handling: Nucleated cell number was recorded as an estimate derived from reference gene primer amplification. Sequenced by immunoSEQ multiplex PCR; TCRdb stores in-frame clones only, minus some. V, J and clone size are taken as reported in that table, and D and trimming were inferred from the DNA itself. The sample includes about 220,000 clones, approximately 77% of them seen just once. The rearrangement links TRBV11-2 to TRBJ2-5; 15 bases match TRBD2. The origin of this receptor is a woman of 80 years or more with acute or convalescent COVID-19. Sample: peripheral blood. CDR3 nucleotides: TGTGCCAGCAGCTCGGGACTAGCGGGGGGTGAAGAGACCCAGTACTTC. Amino acids: CASSSGLAGGEETQYF.